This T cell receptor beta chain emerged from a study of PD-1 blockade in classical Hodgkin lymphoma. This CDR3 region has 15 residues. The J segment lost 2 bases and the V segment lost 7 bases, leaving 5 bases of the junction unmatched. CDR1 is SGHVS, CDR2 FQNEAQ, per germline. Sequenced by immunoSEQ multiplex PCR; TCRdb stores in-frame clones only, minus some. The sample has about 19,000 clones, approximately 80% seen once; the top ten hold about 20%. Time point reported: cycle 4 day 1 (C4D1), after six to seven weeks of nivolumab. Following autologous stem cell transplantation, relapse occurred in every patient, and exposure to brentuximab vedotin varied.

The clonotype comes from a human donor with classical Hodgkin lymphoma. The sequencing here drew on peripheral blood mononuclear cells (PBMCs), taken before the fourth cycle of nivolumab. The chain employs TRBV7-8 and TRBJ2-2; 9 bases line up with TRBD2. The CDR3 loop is CASKGLAINTGELFF. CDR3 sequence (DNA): TGTGCCAGCAAGGGACTAGCTATTAACACCGGGGAGCTGTTTTTT.